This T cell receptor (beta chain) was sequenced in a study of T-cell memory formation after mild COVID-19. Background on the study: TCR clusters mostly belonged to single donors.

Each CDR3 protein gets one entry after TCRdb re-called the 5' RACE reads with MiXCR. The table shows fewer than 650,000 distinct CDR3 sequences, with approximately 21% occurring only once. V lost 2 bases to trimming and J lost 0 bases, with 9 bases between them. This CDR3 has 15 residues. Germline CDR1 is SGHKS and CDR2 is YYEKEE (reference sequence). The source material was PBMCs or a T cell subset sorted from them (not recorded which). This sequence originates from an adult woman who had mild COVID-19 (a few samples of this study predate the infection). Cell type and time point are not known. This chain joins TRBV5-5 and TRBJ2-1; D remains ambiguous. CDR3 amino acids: CASSFRVGSYNEQFF. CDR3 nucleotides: TGTGCCAGCAGCTTCCGGGTAGGCTCCTACAATGAGCAGTTCTTC. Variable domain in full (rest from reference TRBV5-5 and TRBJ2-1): DAGVTQSPTHLIKTRGQQVTLRCSPISGHKSVSWYQQVLGQGPQFIFQYYEKEERGRGNFPDRFSARQFPNYSSELNVNALLLGDSALYLCASSFRVGSYNEQFFGPGTRLTVL.